Below, one TCR beta chain is given with its context. Its antigen is still unknown. Base qualities are not recorded, but no much larger clone differs from it by a single base. These data are taken from a study of blood T cell repertoires in COVID-19 (TCRdb year 2020). Study-wide context: The collaborator samples originated in the United States, Italy and Spain and spanned the acute and convalescent phases of COVID-19. The material from the prospective study consisted of cDNA or gDNA derived from T cells, B-cell-depleted T cells, or PBMCs. Deeply sampled blood TCRbeta repertoires from subjects exposed to, actively infected with, or recovered from COVID-19 were included in the dataset. The repertoires were made available in a free public database intended to serve as a resource for research on the immune response to SARS-CoV-2. The samples were drawn from two sources: the first 160 participants of the ongoing ImmuneRACE study, and over 1,000 subjects contributed by 6 global collaborators. Sample metadata almost always included a de-identified subject ID, COVID-19 status, age in years and sex. Where HLA class I and class II types were available, the types were taken from metadata supplied by the sample provider, not from assay-based typing.

Relative to germline, V is missing 0 bases and J is missing 5 bases, with 8 bases of the junction outside any gene match. Taken from cysteine to phenylalanine, the CDR3 has 16 residues. The DNA shown is the 48-base CDR3, in frame from base 1. CDR1 and CDR2 (LNHNV, YYDKDF) derive from the germline V gene (reference sequence). The immunoSEQ Assay, a bias-controlled multiplex PCR, was used to amplify TCRbeta CDR3 regions from genomic DNA. The source study handled its data this way. Nucleated cell counts per sample were estimated from amplification of reference gene primers within the assay. To quantify the absolute abundance of each unique TCRbeta CDR3 rearrangement, sequence reads were collapsed and filtered. For each sample, productive Simpson clonality was calculated as the square root of Simpson's diversity index over productive rearrangements. TCRdb took this table from immuneACCESS and kept in-frame rearrangements with V and J called. Such tables lack part of the clones; where checked against another copy, unresolved V genes explain under half of the gap, and the rest is unexplained. The DNA gave D and trimming, while V, J and clone size come from that table. This sample gives about 130,000 clones in total; around nine tenths of them show up just once. Roughly 18% of the sample belongs to the ten largest clones.

Collaborating institutions collected whole blood in K2EDTA tubes following their own protocols. For TCRbeta analysis, collaborators shipped samples in one of three forms: frozen whole blood, isolated PBMCs, or DNA extracted from either of those sample types. Overall results and qualifications from the work: The amount of clinical and demographic metadata varied by source and participant and was provided uncurated.

Sequencing used peripheral blood. The rearranged chain carries TRBV15 and TRBJ1-2; 8 middle bases align to TRBD1. The TCR originated in a man in his fifties or sixties with active or convalescent COVID-19. The CDR3 protein is CATSRDGRQGIYGYTF. The nucleotide sequence is given as TGTGCCACCAGCAGAGATGGGAGACAGGGGATATATGGCTACACCTTC. The variable domain in full, with residues beyond the CDR3 obtained from the reference TRBV15 and TRBJ1-2 genes, is DAMVIQNPRYQVTQFGKPVTLSCSQTLNHNVMYWYQQKSSQAPKLLFHYYDKDFNNEADTPDNFQSRRPNTSFCFLDIRSPGLGDTAMYLCATSRDGRQGIYGYTFGSGTRLTVV.